The 15 T cell receptor beta chains below were found in one sample sequenced in a study of Graves' ophthalmopathy and Graves' hyperthyroidism. CDR3 regions of TCR beta were amplified from RNA transcripts. Scientists carried out first-round RT-PCR using HTBI primers and then a second-round multiplex PCR. Each CDR3 protein is one row after TCRdb ran MiXCR on the multiplex PCR reads. The table has about 600,000 distinct CDR3 sequences, approximately 35% seen once; the top ten hold less than 4.5%. Specimen: peripheral blood or thyroid tissue (not recorded which). The receptors derive from an adult man with Graves' hyperthyroidism.

In the case of this clonotype: One base away lies a much larger clone, so this may be a sequencing read error. The genes are TRBV24-1 and TRBJ2-5; 9 nucleotides line up with TRBD2. The CDR3 runs 17 residues. Looked up from germline, CDR1 is KGHDR and CDR2 is SFDVKD. The CDR3 bases are TGTGCCACCAGTGATTTATCGGCTAGCGGGGATCTAGAGACCCGGTACTTC. It yields the protein CATSDLSASGDLETRYF.

The CDR3 region is CASSFGFSGNTIYF. The DNA for the CDR3 is TGTGCCAGCAGTTTCGGATTCTCTGGAAACACCATATATTTT. The rearrangement joins TRBV12-3 or TRBV12-4 to TRBJ1-3; D uncertain. This CDR3 has 14 amino acids. The V and J ends lost 3 bases and 0 bases respectively, with 6 bases between them.

The chain is built from TRBV7-9 and TRBJ2-7; 9 bases map to TRBD1. The V segment lost 6 bases and the J segment 2 bases; nucleotides outside the gene matches: 20. The CDR3 totals 19 residues. Germline V CDR1 and CDR2: SEHNR, FQNEAQ (reference sequence). In DNA, the CDR3 is TGTGCCAGCAGTTACTCCGGACAGGGGTCCTCAAAACCAACCTACGAGCAGTACTTC. This translates into CASSYSGQGSSKPTYEQYF.

This clonotype was found a few times. The J gene is TRBJ1-1, the V gene TRBV5-1; a weak D match, TRBD1 (5 bases). Trimming took off 4 bases at V and 1 base at J, with 11 bases between the two ends. Germline V gene sequence: CDR1 SGHRS, CDR2 YFSETQ. The CDR3 totals 14 residues. This chain's CDR3 is CASSPGPSNTEAFF. The CDR3 DNA reads as TGCGCCAGCAGCCCGGGACCGTCGAACACTGAAGCTTTCTTT.

The chain joins TRBV5-1 to TRBJ1-2; TRBD1 matches 9 bases. The CDR3 extends over 15 amino acids. Germline CDR1 is SGHRS and CDR2 is YFSETQ. Unmatched junction bases numbered 9, after V lost 2 bases and J lost 7 bases. The CDR3 here is CASSFGGTGYGGYTF. The CDR3, as DNA: TGCGCCAGCAGCTTCGGCGGGACAGGGTATGGTGGCTACACCTTC.

This clonotype has at least ten counts. The rearrangement joins TRBV7-2 to TRBJ2-5; D uncertain. Germline CDR1 reads SGHTA; CDR2 reads FQGNSA. The CDR3 runs to 12 residues. V lost 5 bases and J 4 bases, leaving 8 bases between the germline ends. The CDR3 sequence is CASSRILETQYF. CDR3 DNA: TGTGCCAGCAGCCGAATCCTAGAGACCCAGTACTTC. The variable domain in full, completed from reference TRBV7-2 and TRBJ2-5, reads GAGVSQSPSNKVTEKGKDVELRCDPISGHTALYWYRQSLGQGLEFLIYFQGNSAPDKSGLPSDRFSAERTGGSVSTLTIQRTQQEDSAVYLCASSRILETQYFGPGTRLLVL.

Of note for this clonotype: A read error may produce the germline difference seen at one junction end. The chain couples TRBV29-1 to TRBJ1-5; D ambiguous. The CDR3 runs to 14 residues. Germline CDR1 reads SQVTM; CDR2 reads ANQGSEA. The DNA of the CDR3 is TGCAGCGTCGAAGCACCGGGTAGCAATCAGCCCCAGCATTTT. Its translation: CSVEAPGSNQPQHF.

Many counts were recorded for this clonotype. V usage is TRBV29-1 and J usage is TRBJ2-5; 10 nucleotides agree with TRBD2. V was clipped by 4 bases and J by 5 bases; unmatched bases: 7. The CDR3 sequence is 14 residues long. CDR1 and CDR2 from the germline V gene are SQVTM and ANQGSEA. The CDR3 DNA reads as TGCAGCGTTGCCTCTAGCGGGGGCGGGGAGACCCAGTACTTC. Its protein is CSVASSGGGETQYF.

This clonotype came up many times. The chain links TRBV25-1 to TRBJ2-7; D may match TRBD1 or TRBD2 (7 bases each). CDR3 length: 18 amino acids. Trimming left V 2 bases short and J 2 bases short, with 22 bases between. Germline-derived CDR1 and CDR2 are MGHDK and SYGVNS. In DNA, the CDR3 is TGTGCCAGCAGTGAAATTGAAGGGGGCCCCGGGACTACCTACGAGCAGTACTTC. Its translation is CASSEIEGGPGTTYEQYF.

This clonotype was seen repeatedly, ten times or more. The J gene is TRBJ1-4, the V gene TRBV20-1; 8 bases fit TRBD1. CDR1 is DFQATT and CDR2 is SNEGSKA in the germline V gene (reference sequence). The CDR3 has 14 residues. The V gene end was trimmed by 4 bases and the J gene end by 8 bases; junction bases not matched to a gene: 9. The CDR3 reads CSATGGQGAEKLFF. CDR3 DNA: TGCAGTGCTACGGGCGGACAGGGAGCCGAAAAACTGTTTTTT.

This clonotype was detected ten times or more. V is TRBV12-3 or TRBV12-4 and J is TRBJ2-5; D ambiguous. V lost 4 bases, J lost 4 bases, and 10 bases lay in between. The CDR3 is 13 residues long. This chain's CDR3 is CASSSTLGETQYF. CDR3 DNA sequence: TGTGCCAGCAGTTCAACCCTGGGAGAGACCCAGTACTTC.

The chain combines TRBV29-1 with TRBJ2-7; D gene unclear. Per germline, CDR1 SQVTM and CDR2 ANQGSEA. Trimming cost V 6 bases and J 1 base, with 10 bases left between them. CDR3 length equals 12 residues. The chain's CDR3 is CSVDWISYEQYF. CDR3 in DNA: TGCAGCGTAGATTGGATATCCTACGAGCAGTACTTC.

This clonotype showed up many times. J is TRBJ1-2 and V is TRBV14; D may be TRBD1 (6 bases). With 1 base removed from V and 6 bases from J, the gap between germline ends came to 15 bases. The CDR3 runs to 15 residues. CDR1 and CDR2 from the germline V gene are SGHDN and FVKESK. CDR3 sequence: CASSQVGRDIDGYTF. As DNA, the CDR3 is TGTGCCAGCAGCCAAGTTGGGAGGGACATCGATGGCTACACCTTC.

This clonotype has a count of ten or more. The chain has TRBV20-1 and TRBJ1-1; D ambiguous. This CDR3 has 16 residues. The V gene's germline CDR1 is DFQATT and CDR2 SNEGSKA (reference sequence). Trimming removed 0 bases from V and 0 bases from J, with 14 bases in between. As DNA, the CDR3 is TGCAGTGCTAGAGATGCGAGAGGTAGGATGAACACTGAAGCTTTCTTT. Encoded protein: CSARDARGRMNTEAFF.

This clonotype was counted at least ten times. The V and J genes are TRBV4-1 and TRBJ1-2; no firm D call. Germline V lookup: CDR1 MGHRA, CDR2 YSYEKL. Trimming removed 4 bases at V and 4 bases at J, with 13 bases between. CDR3 length: 14 residues. CDR3 sequence: CASSLAEGSYGYTF. CDR3 bases: TGCGCCAGCAGCCTCGCCGAGGGTTCCTATGGCTACACCTTC.